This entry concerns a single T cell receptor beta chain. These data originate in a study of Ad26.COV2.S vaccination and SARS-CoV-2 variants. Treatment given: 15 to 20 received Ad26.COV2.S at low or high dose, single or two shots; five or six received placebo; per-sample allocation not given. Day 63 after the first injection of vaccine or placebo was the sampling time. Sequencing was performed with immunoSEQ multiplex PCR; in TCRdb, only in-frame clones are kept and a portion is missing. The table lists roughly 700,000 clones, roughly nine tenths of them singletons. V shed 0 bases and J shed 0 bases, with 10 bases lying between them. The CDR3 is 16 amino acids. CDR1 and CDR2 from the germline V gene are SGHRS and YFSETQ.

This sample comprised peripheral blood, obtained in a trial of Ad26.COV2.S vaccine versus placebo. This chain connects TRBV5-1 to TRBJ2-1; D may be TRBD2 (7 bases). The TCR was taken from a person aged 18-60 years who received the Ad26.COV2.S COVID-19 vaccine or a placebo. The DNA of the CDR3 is TGCGCCAGCAGCTTGGATGGGGGGGCCTCCTACAATGAGCAGTTCTTC. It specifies CASSLDGGASYNEQFF.